This entry describes one TCR beta chain. Its antigen is not identified. CDR3 length: 13 residues. Germline CDR1 SGHDN, CDR2 FVKESK. V lost 5 bases and J lost 11; bases outside the gene matches: 8. This entry comes from a study of T cell responses to AZD1222 COVID-19 vaccine. Broader study findings: Distributed over spike, vaccine-associated CD4 TCRs predominated at 160-218 and 743-854.

Clones were sequenced by immunoSEQ multiplex PCR, and TCRdb holds only the in-frame ones, with some missing. Of approximately 120,000 clones detected, about 79% appear once; the ten largest clones hold around a quarter. Sequencing used peripheral blood, obtained 28 days after the second AZD1222 dose. This chain joins TRBV14 and TRBJ1-4; the match to TRBD1 covers 7 bases. The source of this sequence is an adult who received the AZD1222 COVID-19 vaccine. CDR3: CASSTQQGTKLFF. As DNA, the CDR3 is TGTGCCAGCAGCACCCAACAGGGGACGAAACTGTTTTTT.